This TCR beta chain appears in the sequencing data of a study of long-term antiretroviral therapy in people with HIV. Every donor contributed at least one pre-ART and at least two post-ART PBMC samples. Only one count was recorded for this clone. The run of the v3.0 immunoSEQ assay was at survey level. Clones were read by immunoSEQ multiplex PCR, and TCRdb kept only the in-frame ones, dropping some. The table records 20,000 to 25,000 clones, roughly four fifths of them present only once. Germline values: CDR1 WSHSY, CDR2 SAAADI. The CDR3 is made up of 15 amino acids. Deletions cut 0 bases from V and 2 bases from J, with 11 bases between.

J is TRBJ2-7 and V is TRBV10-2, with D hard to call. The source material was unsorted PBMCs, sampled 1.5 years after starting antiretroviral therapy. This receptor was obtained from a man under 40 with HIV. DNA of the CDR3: TGCGCCAGCAGTGAGTCACGATCGTCAGCCTACGAGCAGTACTTC. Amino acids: CASSESRSSAYEQYF.